This T cell receptor beta chain was sequenced during a study of blood T cell repertoires in COVID-19. Per germline, CDR1 KGHSH and CDR2 LQKENI. This CDR3 is built from 12 residues. Trimming left V 3 bases short and J 5 bases short, with 4 bases between. TCRdb's copy holds only in-frame clones and misses some; the assay was immunoSEQ multiplex PCR. The sample includes about 62,000 clones, roughly 85% of them seen just once. The sequenced sample consisted of peripheral blood. The clonotype originates from a woman older than 75 with acute or convalescent COVID-19. V gene TRBV18 combines with J gene TRBJ1-4; D gene uncertain. CDR3 in DNA: TGTGCCAGCTCACCGCGAAATGAAAAACTGTTTTTT. This translates into CASSPRNEKLFF.